This T cell receptor beta chain was observed in a study of T cell responses to AZD1222 COVID-19 vaccine. Findings of the study overall: Unmutated variant regions reportedly attract nearly half of all spike-specific TCRs. Donors skewed white British and female; clonal diversity was possibly underestimated. It was only a handful of AZD1222 recipients who were seropositive at baseline.

The repertoire was sequenced with immunoSEQ multiplex PCR; TCRdb's copy has only in-frame clones and lacks some. The repertoire holds more than 150,000 clones, with about nine tenths as singletons. Timing groups of about 4 and about 12 weeks for second doses were pooled. The V gene's germline CDR1 is MNHNY and CDR2 SVGAGI (reference sequence). V shed 0 bases and J 6 bases; nucleotides not matched to a gene: 4. The CDR3 covers 15 residues. Regarding this clone: Its target is not known.

Sequenced material: peripheral blood, taken 28 days after the second AZD1222 dose. The chain couples TRBV6-6 to TRBJ1-2, with TRBD1 identical over 10 bases. The receptor comes from an adult who received the AZD1222 COVID-19 vaccine. The CDR3 DNA reads TGTGCCAGCAGTTACTCTACCGGGACAGGGGATGGCTACACCTTC. Amino acid sequence: CASSYSTGTGDGYTF.